The 5 T cell receptor beta chains listed next were all sequenced from one sample in a study of PD-1 blockade in mismatch repair-deficient tumors (TCRdb year 2017). The library was generated by the immunoSEQ multiplex PCR assay. TCRdb took over this immuneACCESS table, retaining in-frame rearrangements with V and J assigned. Such tables are incomplete; in checked studies, under half of the missing clones stem from an unresolved V gene, and the remainder is unexplained. The sample has more than 50,000 clones on record, 88% of them singletons. About 15% of the sample belongs to the ten largest clones. The sequenced sample was peripheral blood, obtained 52 weeks after starting pembrolizumab. Receptors were obtained from an adult with mismatch repair-deficient cancer.

The chain couples TRBV30 to TRBJ2-2; D possibly uses TRBD1 or TRBD2 (5 bases each). This CDR3 is built from 13 residues. CDR1 and CDR2 from the germline V gene are GTSNPN and SVGIG (reference sequence). The CDR3: CAMNTGLTGELFF. CDR3 DNA sequence: TGTGCAATGAATACGGGGCTCACCGGGGAGCTGTTTTTT.

A few counts support this clone. This sequence joins TRBV27 and TRBJ1-2; TRBD1 is a possible D gene (6 bases). Germline CDR1 reads MNHEY; CDR2 reads SMNVEV (reference sequence). The CDR3 is 15 residues long. The ends were cut back, 6 bases at V and 3 bases at J, with 17 bases in the middle. CDR3 DNA: TGTGCCAGCAGCGCTCGACAGGCTTCTCACTATGGCTACACCTTC. Its translation: CASSARQASHYGYTF.

The V gene is TRBV30, the J gene TRBJ2-1; 15 bases agree with TRBD2. J was trimmed by 10 bases and V by 2 bases; bases with no gene match: 6. The CDR3 contains 15 residues. Germline V gene lookup returns CDR1 GTSNPN and CDR2 SVGIG (reference sequence). The CDR3 spells CAWSKGLAGGREQFF. The CDR3 coding sequence is TGTGCCTGGAGTAAGGGACTAGCGGGAGGTAGAGAGCAGTTCTTC.

The chain carries TRBV7-9 and TRBJ1-1, with D tentatively TRBD1 (5 bases). Trimming removed 5 bases from V and 10 bases from J, with 26 bases in between. The CDR3 is 16 amino acids. Germline loops: CDR1 SEHNR, CDR2 FQNEAQ (reference sequence). CDR3: CASSAGSGTDSKGAFF. The DNA for the CDR3 is TGTGCCAGCAGCGCCGGTAGCGGGACGGATAGCAAGGGAGCTTTCTTT. The variable domain in full, with the rest retrieved from reference TRBV7-9 and TRBJ1-1, is DTGVSQNPRHKITKRGQNVTFRCDPISEHNRLYWYRQTLGQGPEFLTYFQNEAQLEKSRLLSDRFSAERPKGSFSTLEIQRTEQGDSAMYLCASSAGSGTDSKGAFFGQGTRLTVV.

V is TRBV28 and J is TRBJ1-5; D possibly corresponds to TRBD1 (5 bases). Germline lookup yields CDR1 MDHEN and CDR2 SYDVKM. There are 12 residues in the CDR3. The germline V and J ends were trimmed by 6 bases and 4 bases, with 7 bases remaining between them. Here the CDR3 reads CASSQGNQPQHF. For the CDR3, the DNA is TGTGCCAGCAGCCAGGGTAATCAGCCCCAGCATTTT.